Below are 2 T cell receptor beta chains sequenced from a single sample in a study of response to subunit inactivated influenza vaccine. TCRdb re-called the RT-PCR reads through MiXCR, storing one row per CDR3 protein. The table has around 190,000 distinct CDR3 sequences, approximately 15% seen once. Specimen: CD8+ T cells sorted from PBMCs, collected 4 to 6 days after vaccination. All receptors come from a man between 45 and 60 years old who received an inactivated influenza vaccine.

This clonotype has a count of ten or more. This sequence joins TRBV29-1 and TRBJ2-3; possibly TRBD2 for D (6 bases). The CDR3 is made up of 14 amino acids. Germline CDR1 reads SQVTM; CDR2 reads ANQGSEA. Trimming took off 4 bases at V and 0 bases at J, with 11 bases between the two ends. The CDR3 DNA reads TGCAGCGTTGTGGGCGGGACGAGCACAGATACGCAGTATTTT. It encodes CSVVGGTSTDTQYF.

This clonotype was recorded a few times. This chain connects TRBV5-6 to TRBJ2-3; no clear D. In germline, CDR1 is SGHDT, CDR2 YYEEEE. V was clipped by 1 base and J by 6 bases, with 6 bases between them. CDR3 length: 12 residues. The CDR3 spells CASSLIVDTQYF. In nucleotides, the CDR3 is TGTGCCAGCAGCTTGATCGTGGATACGCAGTATTTT. The complete variable domain, with remaining parts taken from reference TRBV5-6 and TRBJ2-3, reads DAGVTQSPTHLIKTRGQQVTLRCSPKSGHDTVSWYQQALGQGPQFIFQYYEEEERQRGNFPDRFSGHQFPNYSSELNVNALLLGDSALYLCASSLIVDTQYFGPGTRLTVL.